The rows below give T cell receptor beta chains drawn from one sample of a study of OX40 agonist ivuxolimab in advanced cancers. Sequencing was performed with immunoSEQ multiplex PCR; in TCRdb, only in-frame clones are kept and a portion is missing. The sample has approximately 64,000 clones; around 83% are singletons. The sample was CD4+ or CD8+ T cells sorted from blood, taken in a trial of the OX40 agonist ivuxolimab. These receptors were obtained from an adult with an advanced solid tumor such as melanoma, head and neck, liver or kidney cancer. Each CDR3 is given with its conserved first and last residue. A D gene is named only where the DNA matches it firmly. The listing skips clone size in some rows; elsewhere it reads once, few, many or a size class.

clone size	V gene	CDR3 length	J gene	D gene	CDR3 protein	CDR3 DNA
NA	TRBV10-3	12	TRBJ1-5	TRBD1	CAIKGGDQPQHF	TGTGCCATCAAAGGGGGCGACCAGCCCCAGCATTTT
once	TRBV14	16	TRBJ2-5	TRBD1	CASSHGTGLFQETQYF	TGTGCCAGCAGCCACGGGACAGGGCTTTTCCAAGAGACCCAGTACTTC
NA	TRBV27	15	TRBJ1-4	NA	CASSLSRKTNEKLFF	TGTGCCAGCAGTTTATCGAGAAAAACTAATGAAAAACTGTTTTTT
few	TRBV9	14	TRBJ1-3	NA	CASSGGVTGNTIYF	TGTGCCAGCAGCGGTGGGGTAACTGGAAACACCATATATTTT
NA	TRBV30	15	TRBJ2-1	TRBD1	CAWSTQGPSSNEQFF	TGTGCCTGGAGTACACAGGGGCCGTCGAGCAATGAGCAGTTCTTC
NA	TRBV10-2	14	TRBJ2-7	TRBD2	CASRGAGDPYEQYF	TGCGCCAGCCGAGGGGCGGGGGACCCCTACGAGCAGTACTTC
once	TRBV9	16	TRBJ2-4	TRBD1	CASSVGWGQIVDIQYF	TGTGCCAGCAGCGTAGGGTGGGGACAGATAGTTGACATTCAGTACTTC
once	TRBV6-1	16	TRBJ2-2	TRBD2	CASSATSGGLTGELFF	TGTGCCAGCAGTGCAACTAGCGGGGGACTCACCGGGGAGCTGTTTTTT
NA	TRBV9	15	TRBJ1-2	TRBD1	CASSVSPTGVGGYTF	TGTGCCAGCAGCGTATCCCCCACAGGGGTGGGCGGCTACACCTTC
NA	TRBV6-1	13	TRBJ1-6	NA	CASSALDNSPLHF	TGTGCCAGCAGTGCATTGGATAATTCACCCCTCCACTTT
once	TRBV7-2	15	TRBJ2-2	TRBD2	CASSTTSGGLGELFF	TGTGCCAGCAGCACCACTAGCGGGGGCCTCGGGGAGCTGTTTTTT
NA	TRBV4-2	13	TRBJ2-3	NA	CASSQGSTDTQYF	TGTGCCAGCAGCCAAGGTAGCACAGATACGCAGTATTTT
NA	TRBV5-1	14	TRBJ1-1	NA	CASRIGAGDTEAFF	TGCGCCAGCAGAATCGGGGCCGGGGACACTGAAGCTTTCTTT
NA	TRBV7-9	12	TRBJ1-1	NA	CASSWRGAEAFF	TGTGCCAGCAGCTGGCGGGGCGCTGAAGCTTTCTTT
NA	TRBV5-1	14	TRBJ2-7	TRBD1	CASSPPGTGNEQYF	TGCGCCAGCAGCCCTCCCGGGACAGGGAACGAGCAGTACTTC
NA	TRBV10-1	15	TRBJ2-1	TRBD2	CASSDGRGGRNEQFF	TGCGCCAGCAGTGACGGACGGGGGGGAAGAAATGAGCAGTTCTTC
NA	TRBV7-8	16	TRBJ2-7	NA	CASSFTDNPEYYEQYF	TGTGCCAGCAGCTTCACCGATAACCCGGAATACTACGAGCAGTACTTC
NA	TRBV25-1	16	TRBJ2-2	TRBD2	CASTKGAGVNAGELFF	TGTGCCAGCACAAAGGGAGCGGGAGTTAATGCCGGGGAGCTGTTTTTT
NA	TRBV10-2	18	TRBJ1-1	NA	CASSESRGGVRYNTEAFF	TGCGCCAGCAGTGAGTCGAGGGGTGGAGTTCGGTACAACACTGAAGCTTTCTTT
NA	TRBV18	14	TRBJ1-2	NA	CASSPYGATNNYTF	TGTGCCAGCTCACCATACGGGGCTACCAACAACTACACCTTC
few	TRBV27	15	TRBJ2-5	NA	CASSFSQYGKETQYF	TGTGCCAGCAGTTTTTCCCAGTACGGGAAAGAGACCCAGTACTTC
few	TRBV7-9	15	TRBJ1-2	NA	CASSAGDGANYGYTF	TGTGCCAGCAGCGCGGGGGACGGAGCTAACTATGGCTACACCTTC
once	TRBV6-5	16	TRBJ2-4	NA	CASSLGPCRAKNIQYF	TGTGCCAGCAGTTTGGGTCCGTGCCGAGCCAAAAACATTCAGTACTTC
NA	TRBV14	13	TRBJ1-1	NA	CASSFSMNTEAFF	TGTGCCAGCAGTTTTAGCATGAACACTGAAGCTTTCTTT
NA	TRBV6-6	15	TRBJ1-1	NA	CASSYVQGRHTEAFF	TGTGCCAGCAGTTACGTTCAGGGTCGTCACACTGAAGCTTTCTTT
NA	TRBV2	15	TRBJ2-2	NA	CASKGGVSRTGELFF	TGTGCCAGCAAAGGCGGGGTATCGAGGACCGGGGAGCTGTTTTTT
NA	TRBV21-1	15	TRBJ2-5	NA	CASSFLPTSQETQYF	TGTGCCAGCAGCTTCCTCCCCACTAGTCAAGAAACCCAGTACTTC
NA	TRBV6-5	15	TRBJ2-7	TRBD2	CASSTPWAGGYEQYF	TGTGCCAGCAGTACCCCCTGGGCGGGGGGTTACGAGCAGTACTTC
once	TRBV5-4	13	TRBJ1-2	NA	CASSRQDSYGRTF	TGTGCCAGCAGCCGACAGGACTCATATGGGAGAACCTTC
NA	TRBV6-5	13	TRBJ1-1	TRBD1	CAIKQGINTEAFF	TGTGCCATCAAACAGGGGATCAACACTGAAGCTTTCTTT
once	TRBV19	16	TRBJ1-4	TRBD1	CASRSTGGTYNEKLFF	TGTGCCAGTAGGAGCACAGGGGGGACATATAATGAAAAACTGTTTTTT
NA	TRBV5-1	13	TRBJ2-5	NA	CASMRGEEETQYF	TGCGCCAGCATGAGAGGGGAGGAGGAGACCCAGTACTTC
NA	TRBV5-1	17	TRBJ2-3	NA	CASSLGLGLSSTDTQYF	TGCGCCAGCAGCTTGGGATTAGGGCTTTCTAGCACAGATACGCAGTATTTT
NA	TRBV27	15	TRBJ1-5	TRBD1	CASSSDGQGHQPQHF	TGTGCCAGCAGCTCGGACGGACAGGGTCATCAGCCCCAGCATTTT
once	TRBV15	12	TRBJ2-1	TRBD1	CATQDRSNEQFF	TGTGCCACTCAGGACAGGAGCAATGAGCAGTTCTTC
NA	TRBV18	14	TRBJ1-3	NA	CASSPTGSGNTIYF	TGTGCCAGCTCACCAACAGGGTCCGGAAACACCATATATTTT
NA	TRBV7-3	15	TRBJ2-3	NA	CASSLMGGGTDTQYF	TGTGCCAGCAGCTTAATGGGGGGCGGCACAGATACGCAGTATTTT
NA	TRBV6-5	15	TRBJ2-7	TRBD1	CASSFPGGADYEQYF	TGTGCCAGCAGTTTTCCAGGGGGCGCTGACTACGAGCAGTACTTC
few	TRBV9	15	TRBJ2-1	NA	CASSVGLGRDNEQFF	TGTGCCAGCAGCGTAGGTTTGGGGCGCGACAATGAGCAGTTCTTC
NA	TRBV7-9	14	TRBJ1-4	TRBD1	CASSPGTGLRKLFF	TGTGCCAGCAGCCCGGGGACAGGGTTGAGAAAACTGTTTTTT
NA	TRBV7-6	16	TRBJ1-3	NA	CASSLGVGALGNTIYF	TGTGCCAGCAGCTTAGGAGTAGGGGCCCTAGGAAACACCATATATTTT
NA	TRBV2	14	TRBJ1-6	TRBD1	CASRGDSSNSPLHF	TGTGCCAGCAGGGGGGACAGTTCTAATTCACCCCTCCACTTT
NA	TRBV6-6	15	TRBJ1-1	NA	CASTHRGSGSAEAFF	TGTGCCAGCACCCACCGGGGCAGCGGGTCGGCTGAAGCTTTCTTT
NA	TRBV15	15	TRBJ1-5	NA	CATSRDPNGDQPQHF	TGTGCCACCAGCAGAGATCCAAACGGGGATCAGCCCCAGCATTTT
NA	TRBV4-1	14	TRBJ1-6	NA	CASSQDWGNSPLHF	TGCGCCAGCAGCCAAGATTGGGGGAATTCACCCCTCCACTTT
NA	TRBV5-1	16	TRBJ2-5	TRBD2	CASSLWSGGKQETQYF	TGCGCCAGCAGCTTGTGGAGCGGGGGGAAACAAGAGACCCAGTACTTC
NA	TRBV7-9	15	TRBJ2-1	TRBD2	CASSPSGRALVEQFF	TGTGCCAGCAGCCCTAGCGGGAGGGCCCTCGTTGAGCAGTTCTTC
NA	TRBV7-9	12	TRBJ1-2	NA	CASSLSGDGYTF	TGTGCCAGCAGCCTCAGCGGGGATGGCTACACCTTC
NA	TRBV25-1	15	TRBJ1-1	NA	CASSAYDRMNTEAFF	TGTGCCAGCAGTGCTTACGACAGGATGAACACTGAAGCTTTCTTT
NA	TRBV7-9	12	TRBJ2-5	NA	CASSQIGETQYF	TGTGCCAGCAGCCAGATCGGGGAGACCCAGTACTTC
NA	TRBV2	15	TRBJ1-1	NA	CASKIQGTGNTEAFF	TGTGCCAGCAAGATTCAGGGAACTGGGAACACTGAAGCTTTCTTT
NA	TRBV6-5	14	TRBJ2-7	NA	CASSYRDRAYEQYF	TGTGCCAGCAGTTACCGGGACCGAGCCTACGAGCAGTACTTC